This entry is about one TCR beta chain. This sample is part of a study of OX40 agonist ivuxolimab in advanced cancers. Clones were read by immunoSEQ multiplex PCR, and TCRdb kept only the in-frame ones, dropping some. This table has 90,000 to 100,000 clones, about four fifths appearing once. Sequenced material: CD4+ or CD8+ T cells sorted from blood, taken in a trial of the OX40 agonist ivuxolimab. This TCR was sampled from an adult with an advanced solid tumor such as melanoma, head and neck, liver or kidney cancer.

The CDR3 DNA follows: TGTGCCTGGAGTGCCGGGACAAACTACGAGCAGTACTTC. Protein product: CAWSAGTNYEQYF. The chain joins TRBV30 to TRBJ2-7; tentative D call: TRBD1 (6 bases). The CDR3 loop spans 13 amino acids. Between the trimmed V and J ends, which lost 1 base and 3 bases, there was a span of 10 bases. CDR1 and CDR2 (germline): GTSNPN, SVGIG (reference sequence).